The sequence of this T cell receptor beta chain was determined in a study of blood T cell repertoires in COVID-19. The CDR3 has 11 residues. The V end was cut by 3 bases, the J end by 8 bases, with 7 bases between. Looked up from germline, CDR1 is DFQATT and CDR2 is SNEGSKA (reference sequence). Method: immunoSEQ multiplex PCR; TCRdb's copy keeps in-frame clones and lacks some. In the table there are about 120,000 clones, 90% of which are singletons. The chain links TRBV20-1 to TRBJ2-2; possible D gene TRBD2, 6 bases. What was sequenced was peripheral blood. This TCR was recovered from a woman in her sixties with COVID-19, enrolled during active disease. The CDR3 here is CSARRGGELFF. The CDR3, as DNA: TGCAGTGCTAGGCGGGGAGGGGAGCTGTTTTTT.